Each of the 27 T cell receptor beta chains below was sequenced from the same sample in a study of blood T cell repertoires in COVID-19. Sequencing used immunoSEQ multiplex PCR; TCRdb keeps in-frame clones, though not all of them. This table has around 80,000 clones, around 86% appearing once. What was sequenced was peripheral blood. The receptors shown here come from a human donor in a cohort sampled during active COVID-19.

The rearrangement uses TRBV4-1 and TRBJ2-7; the match to TRBD2 covers 9 bases. CDR1 and CDR2 (germline): MGHRA, YSYEKL. J was trimmed by 4 bases and V by 4 bases; bases with no gene match: 5. This CDR3 spans 14 amino acids. CDR3 sequence: CASSPASGKYEQYF. As DNA, the CDR3 is TGCGCCAGCAGCCCCGCTAGCGGGAAGTACGAGCAGTACTTC.

This clone was counted only a few times. Other DNA variants within this sample encode the same CDR3. The rearrangement links TRBV30 to TRBJ2-1; D might be TRBD1 (6 bases). Per the germline V gene, CDR1 is GTSNPN and CDR2 is SVGIG (reference sequence). Trimming left V 0 bases short and J 7 bases short, with 7 bases between. The CDR3 is made up of 12 amino acids. The CDR3 DNA is TGTGCCTGGAGTGTACAGGGAAATGAGCAGTTCTTC. Its protein product is CAWSVQGNEQFF.

In its sample, this clone was seen a few times. The rearrangement links TRBV2 to TRBJ2-7; 8 bases agree with TRBD1. From germline, CDR1 is SNHLY and CDR2 FYNNEI. The CDR3 loop spans 11 amino acids. After removal of 9 bases from V and 4 bases from J, the junction contained 2 bases not matched to a gene. CDR3 sequence reads: CARDRDYEQYF. CDR3 DNA: TGTGCCAGGGACAGGGATTACGAGCAGTACTTC.

V is TRBV12-3 or TRBV12-4 and J is TRBJ2-7; D might be TRBD2 (5 bases). This CDR3 comprises 13 residues. V was cut by 8 bases and J by 2 bases, with 13 bases left in between. This CDR3 reads CASLKTGTYEQYF. The CDR3, as DNA: TGTGCCAGCCTGAAGACGGGAACCTACGAGCAGTACTTC.

The chain carries TRBV7-9 and TRBJ2-7; tentative D call: TRBD2 (6 bases). V lost 5 bases, J lost 3 bases, and 17 bases lay in between. The germline gives CDR1 SEHNR, CDR2 FQNEAQ (reference sequence). The CDR3 length is 15 residues. The CDR3 reads CASSQTGGLNYEQYF. CDR3 DNA: TGTGCCAGCAGCCAAACTGGGGGGTTAAACTACGAGCAGTACTTC.

In this sample, this clone is large (0.1 to 1%). The gene calls are TRBV7-9 and TRBJ2-7, with TRBD2 identical over 7 bases. J was trimmed by 1 base and V by 1 base; bases with no gene match: 13. Germline V lookup: CDR1 SEHNR, CDR2 FQNEAQ (reference sequence). The CDR3 totals 18 residues. The CDR3: CASSLGGGEGGRSYEQYF. Written as DNA, the CDR3 is TGTGCCAGCAGCTTAGGTGGGGGAGAGGGCGGGAGATCCTACGAGCAGTACTTC.

CDR3 DNA sequence: TGTGCCAGCAGCTTACCCCCCCTCGAAGCTTTCTTT. Translation gives CASSLPPLEAFF. J is TRBJ1-1 and V is TRBV13, with D hard to call. The V end was cut by 2 bases, the J end by 8 bases, with 9 bases between. The CDR3 length is 12 residues. Germline CDR1 and CDR2: PRHDT and FYEKMQ (reference sequence).

The V call is TRBV5-4, the J call TRBJ2-7; no clear D. Deletions cut 0 bases from V and 5 bases from J, with 9 bases between. This CDR3 comprises 13 residues. Germline CDR1 is SGHNT and CDR2 is YYREEE (reference sequence). Written as DNA, the CDR3 is TGTGCCAGCAGCTTGGCCCAGGCCGACGAGCAGTACTTC. This encodes CASSLAQADEQYF.

The gene calls are TRBV14 and TRBJ1-1; D call uncertain. The CDR3 runs to 12 residues. V lost 8 bases and J lost 1, with 8 bases in between. CDR1 SGHDN and CDR2 FVKESK come from the germline V gene. Written as DNA, the CDR3 is TGTGCCAGCGGGCGGGGGAACACTGAAGCTTTCTTT. Translation gives CASGRGNTEAFF. Looking up the rest from reference TRBV14 and TRBJ1-1 gives the full variable domain: EAGVTQFPSHSVIEKGQTVTLRCDPISGHDNLYWYRRVMGKEIKFLLHFVKESKQDESGMPNNRFLAERTGGTYSTLKVQPAELEDSGVYFCASGRGNTEAFFGQGTRLTVV.

The table lists this clone with a count of one. The CDR3: CASSLGGTGQETQYF. In nucleotides, the CDR3 is TGTGCCAGCAGCTTAGGGGGGACAGGTCAAGAGACCCAGTACTTC. The chain recombines TRBV7-6 with TRBJ2-5; 8 bases align to TRBD1. The germline V gene has CDR1 SGHVS and CDR2 FNYEAQ. The CDR3 is 15 amino acids. The V segment lost 1 base and the J segment 2 bases; nucleotides outside the gene matches: 3. The full variable domain, rest sourced from reference TRBV7-6 and TRBJ2-5, is GAGVSQSPRYKVTKRGQDVALRCDPISGHVSLYWYRQALGQGPEFLTYFNYEAQQDKSGLPNDRFSAERPEGSISTLTIQRTEQRDSAMYRCASSLGGTGQETQYFGPGTRLLVL.

This clone was seen a few times. The rearrangement joins TRBV5-1 to TRBJ2-2, with D possibly matching TRBD1 (6 bases). Germline loops: CDR1 SGHRS, CDR2 YFSETQ. This CDR3 has 15 residues. Trimming stripped 3 bases from V and 0 bases from J, with 9 bases between. Here the CDR3 DNA reads TGCGCCAGCAGCTCCGGGACAACGAACACCGGGGAGCTGTTTTTT. Its protein is CASSSGTTNTGELFF.

This chain joins TRBV30 and TRBJ1-2; the D gene is possibly TRBD1 (6 bases). The CDR3 spans 18 residues. The germline CDR1 and CDR2 sequences are GTSNPN and SVGIG (reference sequence). Trimming shortened V by 3 bases and J by 2 bases, and 25 bases separated the two germline ends. The CDR3 region is CAWRRLYREGGGNYGYTF. In DNA form, the CDR3 reads TGTGCCTGGAGGCGACTATACAGGGAGGGAGGCGGAAACTATGGCTACACCTTC.

This clone was seen once. The rearrangement links TRBV19 to TRBJ1-1, with a weak D call TRBD1 (5 bases). Germline CDR1 and CDR2: LNHDA and SQIVND (reference sequence). This CDR3 is 15 amino acids long. Trimming removed 9 bases from V and 5 bases from J, with 22 bases in between. The DNA of the CDR3 is TGTGCCAGCACTTCCCGGGGGTTGGGGAAGACTGAAGCTTTCTTT. This sequence encodes CASTSRGLGKTEAFF.

Only one count was recorded for this clone. V usage is TRBV19 and J usage is TRBJ2-6; D possibly corresponds to TRBD1 (6 bases). Per germline, CDR1 LNHDA and CDR2 SQIVND (reference sequence). Between the trimmed V and J ends, which lost 7 bases and 3 bases, there was a span of 13 bases. CDR3 length: 15 residues. The CDR3 sequence is CASNVQGSGANVLTF. Written as DNA, the CDR3 is TGTGCCAGTAACGTACAGGGTAGTGGGGCCAACGTCCTGACTTTC.

The genes are TRBV6-5 and TRBJ1-1, with D perhaps TRBD1 (6 bases). Germline CDR1 reads MNHEY; CDR2 reads SVGAGI. V was pared by 6 bases and J by 3 bases, with 8 bases between. The CDR3 is 12 residues long. This chain's CDR3 is CASRGQHTEAFF. The CDR3 DNA reads TGTGCCAGCAGAGGACAGCACACTGAAGCTTTCTTT.

The chain employs TRBV19 and TRBJ2-7, with 8 bases lining up with TRBD1. V dropped 10 bases and J dropped 6; count of bases not matched to a gene: 11. The CDR3 loop spans 13 amino acids. Germline-derived CDR1 and CDR2 are LNHDA and SQIVND (reference sequence). The CDR3 reads CATLAQGEVEQYF. The CDR3 DNA reads TGTGCCACCCTCGCACAGGGGGAGGTCGAGCAGTACTTC.

The rearrangement uses TRBV5-5 and TRBJ2-3; D possibly corresponds to TRBD2 (7 bases). Trimming pared 5 bases from V and 1 base from J, leaving 17 bases between. The CDR3 is 16 residues long. Germline V gives CDR1 SGHKS, CDR2 YYEKEE (reference sequence). The CDR3 region has the DNA TGTGCCAGCAGGAGAGGGGGGGCTCCCCGCACAGATACGCAGTATTTT. Its protein is CASRRGGAPRTDTQYF. The full variable domain, with the rest looked up from reference TRBV5-5 and TRBJ2-3, is DAGVTQSPTHLIKTRGQQVTLRCSPISGHKSVSWYQQVLGQGPQFIFQYYEKEERGRGNFPDRFSARQFPNYSSELNVNALLLGDSALYLCASRRGGAPRTDTQYFGPGTRLTVL.

The V and J genes are TRBV28 and TRBJ1-6; D remains ambiguous. V was cut by 5 bases and J by 5 bases, with 13 bases left in between. The V gene's germline CDR1 is MDHEN and CDR2 SYDVKM. This CDR3 contains 15 residues. The CDR3 DNA sequence: TGTGCCAGCAGTGGGCGGGAGGGAGATAATTCACCCCTCCACTTT. It codes for CASSGREGDNSPLHF.

The V and J genes are TRBV7-2 and TRBJ1-1; 11 bases agree with TRBD1. Per germline, CDR1 SGHTA and CDR2 FQGNSA. After removal of 5 bases from V and 5 bases from J, the junction contained 1 base not matched to a gene. This CDR3 contains 13 residues. The DNA for the CDR3 is TGTGCCAGCAGCAGGGACAGGGGGACTGAAGCTTTCTTT. Protein: CASSRDRGTEAFF.

This chain joins TRBV3-1 (or the pseudogene TRBV3-2) and TRBJ2-1; 7 bases are shared with TRBD2. V shed 0 bases, J shed 6 bases, and the junction held 5 bases outside the gene matches. CDR1 is LGHDT and CDR2 is YNNKEL in the germline V gene (reference sequence). This CDR3 comprises 15 residues. The CDR3 region is CASSQERDYSNEQFF. The CDR3, as DNA: TGTGCCAGCAGCCAAGAGCGGGACTACTCCAATGAGCAGTTCTTC.

CDR3 protein: CASRQGGDTQYF. CDR3 nucleotide sequence: TGTGCCAGCCGACAGGGGGGAGATACGCAGTATTTT. The chain is built from TRBV19 and TRBJ2-3, with 9 bases identical to TRBD1. The germline CDR1 and CDR2 sequences are LNHDA and SQIVND (reference sequence). With V trimmed by 9 bases and J by 5 bases, 3 bases remained unmatched. CDR3 length equals 12 residues.

The V and J genes are TRBV6-5 and TRBJ1-6; TRBD1 matches at 9 bases. This CDR3 is 14 amino acids long. V was pared by 6 bases and J by 10 bases, with 7 bases of the junction left unmatched. CDR1 is MNHEY and CDR2 is SVGAGI in the germline V gene. This CDR3 reads CASRRTGDGSPLHF. In DNA form, the CDR3 reads TGTGCCAGCAGAAGGACAGGGGATGGCTCACCCCTCCACTTT.

This clone is a singleton in its sample. The chain links TRBV28 to TRBJ1-5; D gene unclear. V lost 8 bases and J 5 bases, leaving 13 bases between the germline ends. CDR1 and CDR2 (germline): MDHEN, SYDVKM. This CDR3 is built from 13 residues. The CDR3 protein is CASCPGFYQPQHF. CDR3 sequence (DNA): TGTGCCAGCTGCCCGGGGTTTTATCAGCCCCAGCATTTT.

This clone was counted once. The chain couples TRBV7-2 to TRBJ1-5; D is unclear. CDR1 is SGHTA, CDR2 FQGNSA, per germline. Between the trimmed V and J ends, which lost 1 base and 4 bases, there was a span of 11 bases. The CDR3 contains 15 residues. CDR3: CASSLVSGLNQPQHF. CDR3 DNA: TGTGCCAGCAGCTTAGTATCAGGACTTAATCAGCCCCAGCATTTT.

A few counts support this clone. The chain carries TRBV9 and TRBJ2-2; perhaps TRBD2 as D (6 bases). Germline CDR1 SGDLS, CDR2 YYNGEE. Trimming pared 4 bases from V and 5 bases from J, leaving 12 bases between. This CDR3 contains 14 residues. The CDR3 DNA reads as TGTGCCAGCAGCTTCCAGGGACTGACCGGGGAGCTGTTTTTT. This sequence encodes CASSFQGLTGELFF. The entire variable domain, with the rest obtained from reference TRBV9 and TRBJ2-2, is as follows: DSGVTQTPKHLITATGQRVTLRCSPRSGDLSVYWYQQSLDQGLQFLIQYYNGEERAKGNILERFSAQQFPDLHSELNLSSLELGDSALYFCASSFQGLTGELFFGEGSRLTVL.

The chain carries TRBV11-3 and TRBJ2-7, with 9 nucleotides matching TRBD1. The CDR3 loop spans 14 amino acids. After removal of 4 bases from V and 2 bases from J, the junction contained 3 bases not matched to a gene. CDR1 and CDR2 from the germline V gene are SGHNT and YENEEA. Here the CDR3 DNA reads TGTGCCAGCAGCTCCGGGACAGGGACCTACGAGCAGTACTTC. This codes for CASSSGTGTYEQYF.

This chain links TRBV7-9 with TRBJ1-6; perhaps TRBD1 as D (5 bases). Germline V gives CDR1 SEHNR, CDR2 FQNEAQ (reference sequence). Between the trimmed V and J ends, which lost 1 base and 9 bases, there was a span of 13 bases. The CDR3 extends over 15 amino acids. CDR3 DNA: TGTGCCAGCAGCTTAGGGCAGGGTTGGGGTTCACCCCTCCACTTT. Protein product: CASSLGQGWGSPLHF.